The rows below give T cell receptor beta chains drawn from one sample of a study of blood T cell repertoires in COVID-19. Only in-frame clones appear in the TCRdb table, and some are missing; sequencing was by immunoSEQ multiplex PCR. The sample lists about 100,000 clones, about 90% occurring once. The sequenced sample consisted of peripheral blood. The receptor source for this set is a human donor in a cohort sampled during active COVID-19. The CDR3 runs from the conserved cysteine through the conserved F or W. The D gene is left open where the match is weak. Expanded clones are given a class, and other clones once, few, many or no size at all.

>NA|TRBV18|NA|TRBJ1-2
TGTGCCAGCTCATCCGTAGGGACTGGCTATGGCTACACCTTC
CASSSVGTGYGYTF
>TRBD2|TRBV13|NA|TRBJ2-7
TGTGCCAGCAGCTACCCGGGACTAGCTCACGAGCAGTACTTC
CASSYPGLAHEQYF
>TRBD2|TRBV12-5|NA|TRBJ2-7
TGTGCTAGTGGTCTGGGACTAGCGGGGGTGACCTACGAGCAGTACTTC
CASGLGLAGVTYEQYF
>TRBD2|TRBV9|NA|TRBJ2-1
TGTGCCAGCAGCGTAGAGGGGCTAGCGGGAACCAATGAGCAGTTCTTC
CASSVEGLAGTNEQFF
>NA|TRBV4-1|NA|TRBJ1-4
TGCGCCAGCAGCCAAGAAAAGGGTTCAGGGACTAATGAAAAACTGTTTTTT
CASSQEKGSGTNEKLFF
>NA|TRBV25-1|NA|TRBJ1-6
TGTGCCAGCAGGAGGCGGGGGTCCTATAATTCACCCCTCCACTTT
CASRRRGSYNSPLHF
>NA|TRBV12-3/TRBV12-4|NA|TRBJ1-2
TGTGCCAGCAGTCCGAGGGTTGATGGCTACACCTTC
CASSPRVDGYTF
>NA|TRBV4-1|NA|TRBJ1-1
TGCGCCAGCAGCCACCTGGAGGCAGTCACTGAAGCTTTCTTT
CASSHLEAVTEAFF
>TRBD1|TRBV11-2|NA|TRBJ2-5
TGTGCCAGCAGCCCACTGGACAGGGTACTTCAAGAGACCCAGTACTTC
CASSPLDRVLQETQYF
>TRBD1|TRBV5-1|NA|TRBJ2-2
TGCGCCAGCAGCTCAGGACAGGGAGAGAACACCGGGGAGCTGTTTTTT
CASSSGQGENTGELFF
>NA|TRBV7-9|NA|TRBJ1-1
TGTGCCAGCAGCTTAGTCCCGTCGATCCAGCGGAACACTGAAGCTTTCTTT
CASSLVPSIQRNTEAFF
>TRBD1|TRBV5-1|few|TRBJ1-1
TGCGCCAGCAGCTCCGGGACAGGGATGAACACTGAAGCTTTCTTT
CASSSGTGMNTEAFF
>NA|TRBV29-1|once|TRBJ2-7
TGCAGCGTCGTGACTGGGAGCTCCTACGAGCAGTACTTC
CSVVTGSSYEQYF
>NA|TRBV29-1|NA|TRBJ2-1
TGCAGCGTTGAAGATCACCAGCGGCGTTACAATGAGCAGTTCTTC
CSVEDHQRRYNEQFF
>NA|TRBV7-9|NA|TRBJ2-7
TGTGCCAGCAGCTTGCGGGACAGACCCTACGAGCAGTACTTC
CASSLRDRPYEQYF
>NA|TRBV7-3|NA|TRBJ1-2
TGTGCCAGCAGCTTAGACGGGGTCGACTATGGCTACACCTTC
CASSLDGVDYGYTF